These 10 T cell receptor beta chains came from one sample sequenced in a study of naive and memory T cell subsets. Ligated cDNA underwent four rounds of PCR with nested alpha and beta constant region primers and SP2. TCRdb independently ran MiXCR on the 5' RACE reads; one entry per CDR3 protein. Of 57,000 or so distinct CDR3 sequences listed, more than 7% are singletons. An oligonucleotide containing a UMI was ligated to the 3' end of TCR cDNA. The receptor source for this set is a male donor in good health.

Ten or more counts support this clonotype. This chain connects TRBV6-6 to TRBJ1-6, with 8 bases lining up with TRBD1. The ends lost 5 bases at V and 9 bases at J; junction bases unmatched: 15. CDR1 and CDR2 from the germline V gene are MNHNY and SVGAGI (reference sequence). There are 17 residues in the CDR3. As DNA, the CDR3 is TGTGCCAGCAGTCTCCATCCTGGACAGGGTACGGGTTCACCCCTCCACTTT. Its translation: CASSLHPGQGTGSPLHF.

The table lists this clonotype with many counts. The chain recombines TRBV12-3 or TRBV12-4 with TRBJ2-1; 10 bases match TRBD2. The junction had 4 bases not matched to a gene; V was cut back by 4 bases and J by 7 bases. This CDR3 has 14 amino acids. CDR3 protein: CASSSGLALNEQFF. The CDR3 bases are TGTGCCAGCAGTTCGGGACTAGCGTTGAATGAGCAGTTCTTC.

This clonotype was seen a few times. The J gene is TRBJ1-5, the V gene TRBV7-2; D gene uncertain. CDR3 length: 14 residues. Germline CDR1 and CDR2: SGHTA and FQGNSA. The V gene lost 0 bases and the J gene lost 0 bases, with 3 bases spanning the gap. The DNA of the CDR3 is TGTGCCAGCAGCTTAGCAGATAGCAATCAGCCCCAGCATTTT. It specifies CASSLADSNQPQHF.

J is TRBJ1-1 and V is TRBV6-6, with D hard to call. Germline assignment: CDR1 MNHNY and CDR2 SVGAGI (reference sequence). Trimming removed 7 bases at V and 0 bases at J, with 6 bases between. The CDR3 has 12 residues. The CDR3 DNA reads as TGTGCCAGCAAGACGATGAACACTGAAGCTTTCTTT. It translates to CASKTMNTEAFF.

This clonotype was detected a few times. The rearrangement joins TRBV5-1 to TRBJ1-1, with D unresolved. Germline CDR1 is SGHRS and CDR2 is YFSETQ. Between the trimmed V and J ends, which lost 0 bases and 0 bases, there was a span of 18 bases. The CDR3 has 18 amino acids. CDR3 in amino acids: CASSLGRVSSEMNTEAFF. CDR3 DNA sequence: TGCGCCAGCAGCTTGGGTAGGGTTTCCAGCGAAATGAACACTGAAGCTTTCTTT.

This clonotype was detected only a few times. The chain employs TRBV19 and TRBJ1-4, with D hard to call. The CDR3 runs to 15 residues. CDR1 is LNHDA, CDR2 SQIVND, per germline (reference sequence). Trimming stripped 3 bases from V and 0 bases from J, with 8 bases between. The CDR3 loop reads CASSIATSTNEKLFF. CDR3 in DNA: TGTGCCAGTAGTATTGCGACGTCAACTAATGAAAAACTGTTTTTT. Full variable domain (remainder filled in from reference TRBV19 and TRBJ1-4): DGGITQSPKYLFRKEGQNVTLSCEQNLNHDAMYWYRQDPGQGLRLIYYSQIVNDFQKGDIAEGYSVSREKKESFPLTVTSAQKNPTAFYLCASSIATSTNEKLFFGSGTQLSVL.

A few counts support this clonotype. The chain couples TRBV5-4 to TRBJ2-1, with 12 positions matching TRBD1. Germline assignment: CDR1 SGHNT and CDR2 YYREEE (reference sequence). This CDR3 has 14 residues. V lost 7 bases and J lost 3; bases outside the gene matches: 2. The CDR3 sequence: CASGTGGNYNEQFF. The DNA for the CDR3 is TGTGCCAGCGGGACAGGGGGCAACTACAATGAGCAGTTCTTC.

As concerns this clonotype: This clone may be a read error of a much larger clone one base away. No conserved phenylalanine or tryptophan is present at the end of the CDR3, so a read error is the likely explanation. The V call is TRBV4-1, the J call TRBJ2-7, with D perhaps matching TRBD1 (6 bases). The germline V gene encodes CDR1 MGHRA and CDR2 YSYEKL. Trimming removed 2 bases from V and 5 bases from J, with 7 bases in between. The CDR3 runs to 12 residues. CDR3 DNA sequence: TGCGCCAGCAGCCAACAGGGGAACGAGCAGTACTCC. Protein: CASSQQGNEQYS.

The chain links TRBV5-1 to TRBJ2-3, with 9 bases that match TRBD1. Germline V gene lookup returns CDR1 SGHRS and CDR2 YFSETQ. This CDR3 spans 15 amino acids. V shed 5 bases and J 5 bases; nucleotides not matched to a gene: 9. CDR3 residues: CASSKGQGLGDTQYF. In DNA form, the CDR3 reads TGCGCCAGCAGTAAGGGACAGGGACTGGGAGATACGCAGTATTTT.

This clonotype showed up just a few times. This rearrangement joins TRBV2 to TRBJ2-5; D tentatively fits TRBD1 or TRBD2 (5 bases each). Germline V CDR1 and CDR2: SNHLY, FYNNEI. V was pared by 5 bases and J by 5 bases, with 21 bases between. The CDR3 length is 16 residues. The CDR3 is CASSKTGTSLGETQYF. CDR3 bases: TGTGCCAGCAGTAAAACCGGGACCTCACTGGGGGAGACCCAGTACTTC.